This T cell receptor (beta chain) is from a study of blood T cell repertoires in COVID-19. Overall study context: PBMCs, B-cell-depleted T cells, or T cells provided the cDNA or gDNA that made up the material.

The germline V and J ends were trimmed by 0 bases and 4 bases, with 17 bases remaining between them. CDR1 is SGDLS and CDR2 is YYNGEE in the germline V gene. This CDR3 is built from 16 residues. Clones were sequenced by immunoSEQ multiplex PCR, and TCRdb holds only the in-frame ones, with some missing. The table records about 200,000 clones, about 88% of them present only once. This TCR came from a woman between 45 and 65 years old with COVID-19, enrolled during active disease. The sequencing input was peripheral blood. The chain recombines TRBV9 with TRBJ2-7; D is perhaps TRBD1 (7 bases). The CDR3 nucleotides are TGTGCCAGCAGCGTAGAAGGGAGGACAGGTCGGTACGAGCAGTACTTC. Its protein is CASSVEGRTGRYEQYF.